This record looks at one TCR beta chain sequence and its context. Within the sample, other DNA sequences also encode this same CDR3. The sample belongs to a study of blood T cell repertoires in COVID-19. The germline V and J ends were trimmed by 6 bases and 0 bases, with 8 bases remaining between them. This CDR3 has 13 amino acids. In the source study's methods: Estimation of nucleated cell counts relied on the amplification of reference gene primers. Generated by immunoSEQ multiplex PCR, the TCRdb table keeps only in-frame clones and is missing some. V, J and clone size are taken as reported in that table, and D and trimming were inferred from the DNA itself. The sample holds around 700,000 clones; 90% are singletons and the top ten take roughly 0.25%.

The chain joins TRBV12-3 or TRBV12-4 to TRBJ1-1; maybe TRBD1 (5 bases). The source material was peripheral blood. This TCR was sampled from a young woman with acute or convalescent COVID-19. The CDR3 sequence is CASSLTVNTEAFF. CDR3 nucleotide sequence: TGTGCCAGCAGCTTGACAGTGAACACTGAAGCTTTCTTT.